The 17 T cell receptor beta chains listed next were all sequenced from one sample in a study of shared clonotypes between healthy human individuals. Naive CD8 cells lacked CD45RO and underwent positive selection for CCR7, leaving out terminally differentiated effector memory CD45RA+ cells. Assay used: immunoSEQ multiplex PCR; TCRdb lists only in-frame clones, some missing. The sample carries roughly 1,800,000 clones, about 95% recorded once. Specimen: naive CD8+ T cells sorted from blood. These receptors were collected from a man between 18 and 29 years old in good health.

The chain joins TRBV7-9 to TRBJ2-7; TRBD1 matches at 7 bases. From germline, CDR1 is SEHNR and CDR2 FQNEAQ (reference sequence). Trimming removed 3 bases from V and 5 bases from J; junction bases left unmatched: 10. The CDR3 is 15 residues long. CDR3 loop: CASSFIPTGKDEQYF. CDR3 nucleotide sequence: TGTGCCAGCAGCTTTATCCCGACAGGGAAGGACGAGCAGTACTTC.

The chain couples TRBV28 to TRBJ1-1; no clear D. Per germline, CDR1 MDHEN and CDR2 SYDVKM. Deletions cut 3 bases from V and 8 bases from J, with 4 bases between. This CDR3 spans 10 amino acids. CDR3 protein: CASSFKEAFF. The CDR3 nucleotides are TGTGCCAGCAGTTTTAAGGAAGCTTTCTTT.

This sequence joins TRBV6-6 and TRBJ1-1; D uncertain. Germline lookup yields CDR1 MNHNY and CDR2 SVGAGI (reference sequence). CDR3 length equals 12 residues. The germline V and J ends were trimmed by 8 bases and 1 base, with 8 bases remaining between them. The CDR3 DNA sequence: TGTGCCAGCCTGACACCGAACACTGAAGCTTTCTTT. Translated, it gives CASLTPNTEAFF.

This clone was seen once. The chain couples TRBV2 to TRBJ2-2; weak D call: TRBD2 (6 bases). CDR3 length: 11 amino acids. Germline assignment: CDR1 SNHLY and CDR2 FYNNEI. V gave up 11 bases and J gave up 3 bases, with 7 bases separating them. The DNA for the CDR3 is TGTGCCGGCGGGGACACCGGGGAGCTGTTTTTT. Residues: CAGGDTGELFF.

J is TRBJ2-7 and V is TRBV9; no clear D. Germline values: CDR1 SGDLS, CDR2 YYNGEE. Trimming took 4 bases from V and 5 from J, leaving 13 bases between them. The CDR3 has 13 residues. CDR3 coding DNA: TGTGCCAGCAGCACGCACCGGTCGGACGAGCAGTACTTC. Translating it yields CASSTHRSDEQYF.

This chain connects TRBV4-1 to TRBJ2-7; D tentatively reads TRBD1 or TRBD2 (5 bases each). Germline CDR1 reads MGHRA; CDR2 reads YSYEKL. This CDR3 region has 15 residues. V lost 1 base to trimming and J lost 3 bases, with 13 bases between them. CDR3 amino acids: CASSQVIEGFYEQYF. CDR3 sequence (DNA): TGCGCCAGCAGCCAAGTGATTGAGGGGTTCTACGAGCAGTACTTC.

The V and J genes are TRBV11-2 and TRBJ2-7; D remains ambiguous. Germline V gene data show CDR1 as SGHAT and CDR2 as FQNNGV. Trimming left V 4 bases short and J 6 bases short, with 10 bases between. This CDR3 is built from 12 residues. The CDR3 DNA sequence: TGTGCCAGCAGCTACGGTGAGGCCGAGCAGTACTTC. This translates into CASSYGEAEQYF.

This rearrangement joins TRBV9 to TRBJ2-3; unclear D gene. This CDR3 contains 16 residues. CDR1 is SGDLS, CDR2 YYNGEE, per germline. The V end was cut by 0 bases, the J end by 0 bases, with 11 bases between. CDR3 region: CASSVEKWLSTDTQYF. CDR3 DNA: TGTGCCAGCAGCGTAGAAAAGTGGCTTAGCACAGATACGCAGTATTTT.

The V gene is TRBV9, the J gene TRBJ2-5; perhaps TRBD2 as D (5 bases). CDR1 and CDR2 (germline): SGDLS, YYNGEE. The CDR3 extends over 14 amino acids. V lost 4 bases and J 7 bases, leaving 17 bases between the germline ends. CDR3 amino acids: CASSRSDFEGTQYF. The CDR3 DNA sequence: TGTGCCAGCAGCCGGTCGGACTTTGAGGGGACCCAGTACTTC.

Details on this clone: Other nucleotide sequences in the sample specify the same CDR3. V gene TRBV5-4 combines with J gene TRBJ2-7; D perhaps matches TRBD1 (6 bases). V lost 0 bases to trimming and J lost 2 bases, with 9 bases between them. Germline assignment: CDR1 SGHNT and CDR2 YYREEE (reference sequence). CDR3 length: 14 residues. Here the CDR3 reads CASSLGTAPYEQYF. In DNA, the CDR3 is TGTGCCAGCAGCTTGGGGACAGCTCCCTACGAGCAGTACTTC.

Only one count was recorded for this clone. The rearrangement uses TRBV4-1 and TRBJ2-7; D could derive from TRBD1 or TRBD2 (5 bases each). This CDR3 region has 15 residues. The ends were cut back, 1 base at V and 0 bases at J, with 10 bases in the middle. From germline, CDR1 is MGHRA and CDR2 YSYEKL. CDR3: CASSQVGVTSYEQYF. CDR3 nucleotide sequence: TGCGCCAGCAGCCAAGTGGGGGTTACCTCCTACGAGCAGTACTTC.

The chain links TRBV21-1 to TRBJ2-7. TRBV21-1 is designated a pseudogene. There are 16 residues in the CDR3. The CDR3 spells CASSKVLLNHHYEQYF. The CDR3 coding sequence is TGTGCCAGCAGCAAAGTCCTCTTGAACCACCACTACGAGCAGTACTTC.

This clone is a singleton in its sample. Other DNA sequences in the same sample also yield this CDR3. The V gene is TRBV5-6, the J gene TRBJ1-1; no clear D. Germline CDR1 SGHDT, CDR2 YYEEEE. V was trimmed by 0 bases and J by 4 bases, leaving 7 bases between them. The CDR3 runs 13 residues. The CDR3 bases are TGTGCCAGCAGCTTGGGGCCCGGCACTGAAGCTTTCTTT. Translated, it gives CASSLGPGTEAFF.

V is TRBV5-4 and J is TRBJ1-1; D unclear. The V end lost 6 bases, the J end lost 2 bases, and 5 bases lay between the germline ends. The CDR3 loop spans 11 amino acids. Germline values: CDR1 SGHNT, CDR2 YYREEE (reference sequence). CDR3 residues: CASTYNTEAFF. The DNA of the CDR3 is TGTGCCAGCACTTACAACACTGAAGCTTTCTTT. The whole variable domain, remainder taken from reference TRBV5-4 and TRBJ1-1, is ETGVTQSPTHLIKTRGQQVTLRCSSQSGHNTVSWYQQALGQGPQFIFQYYREEENGRGNFPPRFSGLQFPNYSSELNVNALELDDSALYLCASTYNTEAFFGQGTRLTVV.

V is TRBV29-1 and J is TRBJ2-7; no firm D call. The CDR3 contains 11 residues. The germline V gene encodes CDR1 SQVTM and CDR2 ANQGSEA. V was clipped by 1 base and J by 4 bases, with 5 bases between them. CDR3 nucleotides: TGCAGCGTTGAAGGGGTTTACGAGCAGTACTTC. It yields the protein CSVEGVYEQYF.

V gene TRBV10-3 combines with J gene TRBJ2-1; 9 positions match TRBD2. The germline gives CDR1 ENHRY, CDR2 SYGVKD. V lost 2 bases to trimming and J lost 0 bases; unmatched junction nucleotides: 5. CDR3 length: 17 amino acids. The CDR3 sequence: CAISEPSGESSYNEQFF. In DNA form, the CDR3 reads TGTGCCATCAGTGAGCCTAGCGGGGAAAGCTCCTACAATGAGCAGTTCTTC.

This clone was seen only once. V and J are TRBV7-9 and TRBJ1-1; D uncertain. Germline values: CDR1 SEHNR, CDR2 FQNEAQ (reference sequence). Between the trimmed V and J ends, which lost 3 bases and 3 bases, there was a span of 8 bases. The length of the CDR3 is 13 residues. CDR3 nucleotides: TGTGCCAGCAGCTTCCCGGGTTACACTGAAGCTTTCTTT. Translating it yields CASSFPGYTEAFF. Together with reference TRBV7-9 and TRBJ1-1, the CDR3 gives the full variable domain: DTGVSQNPRHKITKRGQNVTFRCDPISEHNRLYWYRQTLGQGPEFLTYFQNEAQLEKSRLLSDRFSAERPKGSFSTLEIQRTEQGDSAMYLCASSFPGYTEAFFGQGTRLTVV.